The rows below give T cell receptor beta chains drawn from one sample of a study of cytomegalovirus exposure and HLA in healthy donors. The repertoire was sequenced with immunoSEQ multiplex PCR; TCRdb's copy has only in-frame clones and lacks some. In the table there are about 120,000 clones, roughly 90% of which are singletons. The sequenced sample was PBMCs. These receptors were collected from a woman aged 18-35 years in good health and CMV-seropositive. Each CDR3 is given without its conserved first and last residue. Each record gives: D gene, V gene, J gene, CDR3 length, CDR3 protein. A D gene is named only where the DNA matches it firmly.

NA,TRBV28,TRBJ2-7,15,ASSPPILRQAVYEQY
NA,TRBV30,TRBJ1-2,10,AWRHQAEGYT
TRBD2,TRBV18,TRBJ2-7,13,ASSFRTSGLYEQY
NA,TRBV19,TRBJ1-5,14,ASTMNRGSSNQPQH
NA,TRBV29-1,TRBJ2-3,11,SGRSPTTDTQY
TRBD1,TRBV27,TRBJ1-1,15,ASSFLWTGKMNTEAF
TRBD1,TRBV13,TRBJ2-2,14,ASSQAGTGRTGELF
NA,TRBV13,TRBJ1-6,12,ASSLRWGSSPLH
NA,TRBV28,TRBJ1-2,12,ASSLSGGGYGYT
TRBD1,TRBV7-3,TRBJ1-2,11,ASSSTGAYGYT
TRBD1,TRBV7-9,TRBJ2-5,12,ASSSGTGKETQY
NA,TRBV7-9,TRBJ2-5,11,ASSFPRGETQY
TRBD2,TRBV6-1,TRBJ2-5,14,ASSDRLAGLQETQY
TRBD2,TRBV4-3,TRBJ2-1,14,ASSQDSVLAGDEQF
TRBD1,TRBV5-1,TRBJ2-5,13,ASSQQGWIQETQY
TRBD1,TRBV15,TRBJ2-3,13,ATSRTGASTDTQY
NA,TRBV5-1,TRBJ2-5,11,ASSSGQEETQY
TRBD2,TRBV5-6,TRBJ2-1,14,ASSLEVGGGANEQF
TRBD1,TRBV5-1,TRBJ1-2,14,ASSRGTAEANYGYT
NA,TRBV4-3,TRBJ1-1,13,ASSQDGQQNTEAF